This passage covers 24 T cell receptor beta chains from one sample sequenced in a study of blood T cell repertoires in COVID-19. The repertoire was sequenced with immunoSEQ multiplex PCR; TCRdb's copy has only in-frame clones and lacks some. The repertoire includes fewer than 500,000 clones, over 85% of them detected once, and roughly 0.78% sits in the top ten. The sequencing sample was made of peripheral blood. These receptors originate from a man aged 18 to 29 with COVID-19, enrolled during active disease.

V gene TRBV15 combines with J gene TRBJ2-2; 8 bases align to TRBD1. With 5 bases clipped from V and 7 bases from J, the junction kept 12 bases outside the gene matches. This CDR3 spans 16 amino acids. From germline, CDR1 is LNHNV and CDR2 YYDKDF (reference sequence). The CDR3, as DNA: TGTGCCACCAGCGGAAGGTCGACAGGGGCCGGCGGGGAGCTGTTTTTT. It encodes CATSGRSTGAGGELFF.

The chain is built from TRBV7-9 and TRBJ2-1; 8 nucleotides line up with TRBD1. The CDR3 totals 13 residues. V lost 6 bases to trimming and J lost 9 bases; unmatched junction nucleotides: 7. In germline, CDR1 is SEHNR, CDR2 FQNEAQ (reference sequence). As DNA, the CDR3 is TGTGCCAGCAGTCAACAGGGGGGCTTTGAGCAGTTCTTC. It yields the protein CASSQQGGFEQFF.

The genes are TRBV19 and TRBJ2-1; D is unclear. Germline V lookup: CDR1 LNHDA, CDR2 SQIVND (reference sequence). This CDR3 is 13 amino acids long. V was pared by 0 bases and J by 5 bases, with 5 bases between. CDR3 in amino acids: CASSIELNNEQFF. The CDR3 DNA is TGTGCCAGTAGTATAGAACTGAACAATGAGCAGTTCTTC.

The genes are TRBV15 and TRBJ2-1; D gene ambiguous. V was cut by 1 base and J by 4 bases, with 14 bases left in between. The CDR3 loop spans 16 amino acids. Germline V gives CDR1 LNHNV, CDR2 YYDKDF (reference sequence). The CDR3 coding sequence is TGTGCCACCAGCAGAGGATTTATAGTGCCGTACAATGAGCAGTTCTTC. Its protein product is CATSRGFIVPYNEQFF. The complete variable domain, with remaining parts taken from reference TRBV15 and TRBJ2-1, reads DAMVIQNPRYQVTQFGKPVTLSCSQTLNHNVMYWYQQKSSQAPKLLFHYYDKDFNNEADTPDNFQSRRPNTSFCFLDIRSPGLGDTAMYLCATSRGFIVPYNEQFFGPGTRLTVL.

This chain uses TRBV5-1 with TRBJ1-4; D is unresolved. Germline assignment: CDR1 SGHRS and CDR2 YFSETQ. This CDR3 spans 16 amino acids. Trimming shortened V by 0 bases and J by 5 bases, and 14 bases separated the two germline ends. CDR3 region: CASSLEIAGRNEKLFF. CDR3 nucleotides: TGCGCCAGCAGCTTGGAGATAGCGGGTCGGAATGAAAAACTGTTTTTT.

The chain couples TRBV25-1 to TRBJ1-2; TRBD1 aligns across 8 bases. Trimming at V came to 3 bases and at J to 6 bases, leaving 6 bases not matched to a gene. The CDR3 is made up of 14 amino acids. Germline CDR1 is MGHDK and CDR2 is SYGVNS. The CDR3 bases are TGTGCCAGCAGTGATTACAGGGGGAATAATGGCTACACCTTC. As protein: CASSDYRGNNGYTF.

This rearrangement joins TRBV2 to TRBJ2-1, with 10 positions matching TRBD2. CDR3 length equals 15 residues. Per the germline V gene, CDR1 is SNHLY and CDR2 is FYNNEI. Unmatched junction bases numbered 11, after V lost 6 bases and J lost 9 bases. The CDR3 is CASRHTSGDYIEQFF. The CDR3 nucleotides are TGTGCCAGCAGACACACTAGCGGGGACTATATTGAGCAGTTCTTC. Together with reference TRBV2 and TRBJ2-1, the CDR3 gives the full variable domain: EPEVTQTPSHQVTQMGQEVILRCVPISNHLYFYWYRQILGQKVEFLVSFYNNEISEKSEIFDDQFSVERPDGSNFTLKIRSTKLEDSAMYFCASRHTSGDYIEQFFGPGTRLTVL.

V gene TRBV2 combines with J gene TRBJ2-5; 12 bases are a match to TRBD2. V shed 2 bases and J 5 bases; nucleotides not matched to a gene: 6. The CDR3 is 16 amino acids. Germline CDR1 reads SNHLY; CDR2 reads FYNNEI. The CDR3 nucleotides are TGTGCCAGCAGTGAACTAGCGGGAGGGATGCCGGAGACCCAGTACTTC. This codes for CASSELAGGMPETQYF. The full variable domain, completed using reference TRBV2 and TRBJ2-5, is EPEVTQTPSHQVTQMGQEVILRCVPISNHLYFYWYRQILGQKVEFLVSFYNNEISEKSEIFDDQFSVERPDGSNFTLKIRSTKLEDSAMYFCASSELAGGMPETQYFGPGTRLLVL.

The chain is built from TRBV12-3 or TRBV12-4 and TRBJ1-2; a possible D gene is TRBD1 (6 bases). This CDR3 has 12 amino acids. Trimming removed 6 bases at V and 2 bases at J, with 7 bases between. The CDR3 DNA sequence: TGTGCCAGCAGCACAGGGAACTATGGCTACACCTTC. This gives the protein CASSTGNYGYTF.

This clone has a single count. The chain has TRBV9 and TRBJ2-5; 9 bases line up with TRBD2. V gave up 7 bases and J gave up 5 bases; unmatched junction bases: 9. Germline V CDR1 and CDR2: SGDLS, YYNGEE. The CDR3 consists of 14 residues. CDR3: CASDPGLAGETQYF. The CDR3 DNA sequence: TGTGCCAGCGATCCGGGACTAGCCGGGGAGACCCAGTACTTC. Complete variable domain (other parts from reference TRBV9 and TRBJ2-5): DSGVTQTPKHLITATGQRVTLRCSPRSGDLSVYWYQQSLDQGLQFLIQYYNGEERAKGNILERFSAQQFPDLHSELNLSSLELGDSALYFCASDPGLAGETQYFGPGTRLLVL.

The rearrangement links TRBV7-9 to TRBJ2-3; 11 bases match TRBD2. Germline V gene lookup returns CDR1 SEHNR and CDR2 FQNEAQ (reference sequence). V lost 4 bases to trimming and J lost 3 bases; unmatched junction nucleotides: 12. This CDR3 has 18 residues. CDR3 DNA: TGTGCCAGCAGCTCGATTAGGGGACTAGCGGCTTATACAGATACGCAGTATTTT. Its translation: CASSSIRGLAAYTDTQYF.

This clone was observed once. V gene TRBV6-6 combines with J gene TRBJ2-1; D perhaps matches TRBD2 (6 bases). Trimming removed 6 bases from V and 8 bases from J, with 17 bases in between. This CDR3 is 14 amino acids long. Germline lookup yields CDR1 MNHNY and CDR2 SVGAGI (reference sequence). The CDR3 DNA is TGTGCCAGCAGGGTGGGACTGGGCCCCCATGAGCAGTTCTTC. This gives the protein CASRVGLGPHEQFF.

The V call is TRBV11-3, the J call TRBJ2-3; D remains ambiguous. CDR1 is SGHNT and CDR2 is YENEEA in the germline V gene. This CDR3 contains 12 residues. V gave up 5 bases and J gave up 2 bases, with 5 bases separating them. Written as DNA, the CDR3 is TGTGCCAGCAGCCAGAACACAGATACGCAGTATTTT. Protein sequence: CASSQNTDTQYF.

This chain joins TRBV13 and TRBJ1-5, with TRBD1 matching 7 bases. In germline, CDR1 is PRHDT, CDR2 FYEKMQ (reference sequence). The J segment lost 6 bases and the V segment lost 0 bases, leaving 5 bases of the junction unmatched. The CDR3 runs to 15 residues. The CDR3 is CASSLGQGSSQPQHF. CDR3 in DNA: TGTGCCAGCAGCTTAGGACAGGGGTCAAGTCAGCCCCAGCATTTT.

V gene TRBV19 combines with J gene TRBJ1-2; TRBD1 matches at 7 bases. With V trimmed by 10 bases and J by 5 bases, 7 bases remained unmatched. Germline CDR1 is LNHDA and CDR2 is SQIVND (reference sequence). The CDR3 has 12 residues. CDR3: CAMRDRLYGYTF. The DNA of the CDR3 is TGTGCCATGCGGGACAGACTTTATGGCTACACCTTC.

The chain carries TRBV2 and TRBJ2-3; a weak D match, TRBD2 (5 bases). Trimming left V 5 bases short and J 1 base short, with 10 bases between. The CDR3 sequence is 14 residues long. Germline values: CDR1 SNHLY, CDR2 FYNNEI. The CDR3 sequence: CASSYARGTDTQYF. The CDR3 DNA sequence: TGTGCCAGCAGTTATGCGCGGGGCACAGATACGCAGTATTTT. Full variable domain (rest looked up from reference TRBV2 and TRBJ2-3): EPEVTQTPSHQVTQMGQEVILRCVPISNHLYFYWYRQILGQKVEFLVSFYNNEISEKSEIFDDQFSVERPDGSNFTLKIRSTKLEDSAMYFCASSYARGTDTQYFGPGTRLTVL.

The chain uses TRBV6-6 and TRBJ2-3; 9 nucleotides agree with TRBD1. This CDR3 is 15 amino acids long. The V segment lost 5 bases and the J segment 6 bases; nucleotides outside the gene matches: 9. Germline values: CDR1 MNHNY, CDR2 SVGAGI (reference sequence). DNA for the CDR3: TGTGCCAGCAGTCAAAGGGACAGGGCGACGGATACGCAGTATTTT. Its protein product is CASSQRDRATDTQYF.

V is TRBV10-3 and J is TRBJ2-2, with TRBD1 matching over 7 bases. The germline V gene has CDR1 ENHRY and CDR2 SYGVKD. Trimming took 4 bases from V and 3 from J; bases not matched to a gene: 8. The CDR3 runs to 16 residues. CDR3 nucleotides: TGTGCCATCAGTGTGCTAGGGGGCGCAGACACCGGGGAGCTGTTTTTT. Amino acid sequence: CAISVLGGADTGELFF.

The chain has TRBV19 and TRBJ2-5; D is undetermined. The length of the CDR3 is 11 residues. Germline lookup yields CDR1 LNHDA and CDR2 SQIVND (reference sequence). V lost 4 bases and J 5 bases, leaving 5 bases between the germline ends. The CDR3 DNA reads TGTGCCAGTAGTAACATGGAGACCCAGTACTTC. Translated: CASSNMETQYF. Drawing the rest from reference TRBV19 and TRBJ2-5, the complete variable domain is DGGITQSPKYLFRKEGQNVTLSCEQNLNHDAMYWYRQDPGQGLRLIYYSQIVNDFQKGDIAEGYSVSREKKESFPLTVTSAQKNPTAFYLCASSNMETQYFGPGTRLLVL.

This chain connects TRBV5-8 to TRBJ2-7; the D gene is possibly TRBD1 (5 bases). The germline CDR1 and CDR2 sequences are SGHTS and YDEGEE. Between the trimmed V and J ends, which lost 2 bases and 5 bases, there was a span of 11 bases. The CDR3 spans 13 residues. The CDR3 sequence: CASSLSRVHEQYF. For the CDR3, the DNA is TGTGCCAGCAGCTTAAGCAGGGTTCACGAGCAGTACTTC.

The chain is built from TRBV12-5 and TRBJ2-2; a weak D match, TRBD1 (6 bases). The V gene lost 0 bases and the J gene lost 8 bases, with 13 bases spanning the gap. CDR1 is LGHNT, CDR2 FRNRAP, per germline. This CDR3 comprises 15 residues. CDR3 nucleotides: TGTGCTAGTGGTTTGGTACTCACCGGGACAGGGGAGCTGTTTTTT. Amino acid sequence: CASGLVLTGTGELFF.

The V gene is TRBV15, the J gene TRBJ2-2, with D perhaps TRBD2 (5 bases). The germline gives CDR1 LNHNV, CDR2 YYDKDF (reference sequence). The CDR3 sequence is 15 residues long. Trimming left V 1 base short and J 4 bases short, with 10 bases between. The CDR3 spells CATSRGVGSTGELFF. CDR3 nucleotides: TGTGCCACCAGCAGAGGGGTAGGGAGCACCGGGGAGCTGTTTTTT.

The DNA for the CDR3 is TGTGCCAGCAGGTTGACAGGGGGCGGTGAGCAGTTCTTC. Amino acids: CASRLTGGGEQFF. The J gene is TRBJ2-1, the V gene TRBV5-6, with 10 bases aligning to TRBD1. The germline V gene encodes CDR1 SGHDT and CDR2 YYEEEE. Germline trimming cut 5 bases from V and 9 bases from J; bases unmatched to any gene: 5. The CDR3 is 13 residues long.

This sequence joins TRBV7-6 and TRBJ2-3; TRBD2 aligns across 8 bases. This CDR3 region has 15 residues. Germline V gene sequence: CDR1 SGHVS, CDR2 FNYEAQ. Here the CDR3 reads CATRLSGSGTDTQYF. The CDR3 region has the DNA TGTGCAACCAGACTGAGCGGGAGTGGTACAGATACGCAGTATTTT.